The sequence of this T cell receptor beta chain was determined in a study of blood T cell repertoires in COVID-19. The overall study: Researchers got acute and convalescent COVID-19 samples from the United States, Italy and Spain.

Only in-frame clones appear in the TCRdb table, and some are missing; sequencing was by immunoSEQ multiplex PCR. The profile shows about 59,000 clones, approximately 79% of them singletons. The V end lost 2 bases, the J end lost 10 bases, and 38 bases lay between the germline ends. The CDR3 consists of 21 residues. J is TRBJ1-2 and V is TRBV23-1; a possible D gene is TRBD1 (6 bases). TRBV23-1 is treated as an ORF (open reading frame) with a function not yet certain. Source material: peripheral blood. The TCR was taken from a man aged 60 to 69 with acute or convalescent COVID-19. The CDR3 nucleotides read TGCGCCAGCAGTCAAAGTAGAGAGATTCCCCTCGACGCCCCCTCGGACAGTCACTACACCTTC. Translating gives CASSQSREIPLDAPSDSHYTF.